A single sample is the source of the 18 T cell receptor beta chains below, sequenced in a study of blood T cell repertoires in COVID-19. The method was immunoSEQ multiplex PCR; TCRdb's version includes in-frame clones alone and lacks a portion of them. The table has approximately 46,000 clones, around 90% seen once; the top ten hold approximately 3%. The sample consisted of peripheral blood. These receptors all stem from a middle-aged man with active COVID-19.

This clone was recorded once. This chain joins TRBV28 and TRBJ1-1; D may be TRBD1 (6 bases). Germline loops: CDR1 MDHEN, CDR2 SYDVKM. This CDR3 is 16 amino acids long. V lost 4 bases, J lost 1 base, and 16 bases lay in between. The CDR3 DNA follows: TGTGCCAGCAGTTCATGGACAGTGGGTGGGAACACTGAAGCTTTCTTT. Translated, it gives CASSSWTVGGNTEAFF.

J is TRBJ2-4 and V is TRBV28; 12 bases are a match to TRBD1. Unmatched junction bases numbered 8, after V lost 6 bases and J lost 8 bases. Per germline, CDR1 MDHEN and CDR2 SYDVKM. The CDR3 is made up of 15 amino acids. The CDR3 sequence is CASRSPGTGGYIQYF. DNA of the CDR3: TGTGCCAGCAGATCCCCCGGGACAGGGGGCTACATTCAGTACTTC.

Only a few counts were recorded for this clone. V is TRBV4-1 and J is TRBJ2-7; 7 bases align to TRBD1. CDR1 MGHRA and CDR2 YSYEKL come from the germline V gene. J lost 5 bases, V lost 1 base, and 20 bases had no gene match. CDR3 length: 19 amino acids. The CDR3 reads CASSQGVRRWDRTFHEQYF. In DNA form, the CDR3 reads TGCGCCAGCAGCCAAGGAGTAAGGCGATGGGACAGAACGTTCCACGAGCAGTACTTC.

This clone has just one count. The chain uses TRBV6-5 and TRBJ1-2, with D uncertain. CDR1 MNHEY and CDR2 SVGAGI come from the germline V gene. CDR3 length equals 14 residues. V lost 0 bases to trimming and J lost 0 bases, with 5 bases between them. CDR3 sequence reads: CASSYSSPNYGYTF. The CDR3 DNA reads TGTGCCAGCAGTTACTCGTCTCCTAACTATGGCTACACCTTC.

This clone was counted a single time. In DNA form, the CDR3 reads TGTGCCAGCAGCTTGACCAGGGACTACGAGCAGTACTTC. The encoded protein is CASSLTRDYEQYF. The chain combines TRBV11-2 with TRBJ2-7, with D tentatively TRBD1 (5 bases). Trimming took off 3 bases at V and 3 bases at J, with 9 bases between the two ends. Germline CDR1 is SGHAT and CDR2 is FQNNGV. The CDR3 is made up of 13 amino acids.

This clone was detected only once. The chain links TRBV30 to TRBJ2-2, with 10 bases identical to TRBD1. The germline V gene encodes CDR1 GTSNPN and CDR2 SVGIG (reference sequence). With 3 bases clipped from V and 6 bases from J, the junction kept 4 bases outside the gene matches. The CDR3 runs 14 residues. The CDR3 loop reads CAWSDRGRSGELFF. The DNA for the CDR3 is TGTGCCTGGAGCGACAGGGGGCGTTCCGGGGAGCTGTTTTTT.

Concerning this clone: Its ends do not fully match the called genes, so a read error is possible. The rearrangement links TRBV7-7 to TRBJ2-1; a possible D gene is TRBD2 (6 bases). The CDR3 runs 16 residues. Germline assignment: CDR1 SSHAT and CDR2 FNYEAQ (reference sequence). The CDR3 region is CASSLGTSYSQNEQFF. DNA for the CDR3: TGTGCTAGCAGCTTAGGAACTAGCTATTCACAAAATGAGCAGTTCTTC.

Written as DNA, the CDR3 is TGTGCCAGCAGTTACCGAGACGGGAATTCACCCCTCCACTTT. It specifies CASSYRDGNSPLHF. The V call is TRBV2, the J call TRBJ1-6, with D uncertain. The CDR3 consists of 14 residues. The V gene lost 5 bases and the J gene lost 7 bases, with 12 bases spanning the gap. Germline assignment: CDR1 SNHLY and CDR2 FYNNEI.

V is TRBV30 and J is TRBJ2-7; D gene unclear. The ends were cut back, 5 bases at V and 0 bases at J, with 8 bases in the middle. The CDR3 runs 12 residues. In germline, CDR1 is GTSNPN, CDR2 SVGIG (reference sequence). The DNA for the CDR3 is TGTGCCTGGGACACCAGCTCCTACGAGCAGTACTTC. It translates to CAWDTSSYEQYF. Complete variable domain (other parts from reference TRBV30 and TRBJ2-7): SQTIHQWPATLVQPVGSPLSLECTVEGTSNPNLYWYRQAAGRGLQLLFYSVGIGQISSEVPQNLSASRPQDRQFILSSKKLLLSDSGFYLCAWDTSSYEQYFGPGTRLTVT.

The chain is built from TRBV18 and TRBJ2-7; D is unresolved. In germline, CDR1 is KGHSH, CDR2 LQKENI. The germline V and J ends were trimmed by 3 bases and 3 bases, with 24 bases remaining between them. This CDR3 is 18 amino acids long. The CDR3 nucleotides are TGTGCCAGCTCACCTAATAACGTCTGGGCCAGGATCCTCTACGAGCAGTACTTC. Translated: CASSPNNVWARILYEQYF.

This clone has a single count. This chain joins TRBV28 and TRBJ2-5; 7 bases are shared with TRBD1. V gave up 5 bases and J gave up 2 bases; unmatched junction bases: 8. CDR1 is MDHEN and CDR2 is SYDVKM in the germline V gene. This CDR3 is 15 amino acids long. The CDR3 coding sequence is TGTGCCAGCAGTCCCGGGACAGCACAACAAGAGACCCAGTACTTC. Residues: CASSPGTAQQETQYF.

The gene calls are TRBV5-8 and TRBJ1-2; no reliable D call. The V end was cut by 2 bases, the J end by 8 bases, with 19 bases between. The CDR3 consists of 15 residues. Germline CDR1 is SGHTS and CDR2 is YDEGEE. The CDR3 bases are TGTGCCAGCAGCTTAAAAGCCCCAACCACCAGGGGCTACACCTTC. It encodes CASSLKAPTTRGYTF.

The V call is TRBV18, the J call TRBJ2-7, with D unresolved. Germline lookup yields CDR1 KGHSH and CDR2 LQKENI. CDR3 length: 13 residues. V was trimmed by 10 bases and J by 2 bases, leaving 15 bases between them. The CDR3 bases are TGTGCCACCCGAAAGACTGAGACCTACGAGCAGTACTTC. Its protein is CATRKTETYEQYF.

CDR3 nucleotide sequence: TGTGCCAGCAGCTTAACAGGGTCGGACACCGGGGAGCTGTTTTTT. It translates to CASSLTGSDTGELFF. The chain carries TRBV5-5 and TRBJ2-2, with D tentatively TRBD1 (6 bases). CDR1 is SGHKS, CDR2 YYEKEE, per germline (reference sequence). This CDR3 is built from 15 residues. With 2 bases removed from V and 3 bases from J, the gap between germline ends came to 11 bases.

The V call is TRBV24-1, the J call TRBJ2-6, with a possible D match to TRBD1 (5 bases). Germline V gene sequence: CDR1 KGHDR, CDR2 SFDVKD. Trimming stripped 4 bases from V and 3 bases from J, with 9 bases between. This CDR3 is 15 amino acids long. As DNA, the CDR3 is TGTGCCACCAGTGAGACAGTCCTTGGGGCCAACGTCCTGACTTTC. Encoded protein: CATSETVLGANVLTF.

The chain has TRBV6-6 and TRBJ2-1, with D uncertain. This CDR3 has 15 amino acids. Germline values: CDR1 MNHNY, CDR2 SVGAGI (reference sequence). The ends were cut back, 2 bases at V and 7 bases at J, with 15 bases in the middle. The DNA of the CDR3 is TGTGCCAGCAGTTACCCCCCGGGTGGATCGAATGAGCAGTTCTTC. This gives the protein CASSYPPGGSNEQFF.

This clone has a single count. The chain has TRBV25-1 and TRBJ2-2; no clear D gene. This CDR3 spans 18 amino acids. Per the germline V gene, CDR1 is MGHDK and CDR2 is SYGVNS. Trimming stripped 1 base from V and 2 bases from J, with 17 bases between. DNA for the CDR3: TGTGCCAGCAGTGAATTTGGCACCAACCCATCAAACACCGGGGAGCTGTTTTTT. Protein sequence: CASSEFGTNPSNTGELFF. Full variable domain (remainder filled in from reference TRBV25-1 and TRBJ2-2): EADIYQTPRYLVIGTGKKITLECSQTMGHDKMYWYQQDPGMELHLIHYSYGVNSTEKGDLSSESTVSRIRTEHFPLTLESARPSHTSQYLCASSEFGTNPSNTGELFFGEGSRLTVL.

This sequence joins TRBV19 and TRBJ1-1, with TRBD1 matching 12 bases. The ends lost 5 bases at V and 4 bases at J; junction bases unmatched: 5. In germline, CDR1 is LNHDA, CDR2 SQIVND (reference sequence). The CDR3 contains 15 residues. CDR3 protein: CASSAGTGGITEAFF. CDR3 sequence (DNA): TGTGCCAGTAGTGCCGGGACAGGGGGCATCACTGAAGCTTTCTTT. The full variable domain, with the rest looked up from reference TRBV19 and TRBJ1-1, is DGGITQSPKYLFRKEGQNVTLSCEQNLNHDAMYWYRQDPGQGLRLIYYSQIVNDFQKGDIAEGYSVSREKKESFPLTVTSAQKNPTAFYLCASSAGTGGITEAFFGQGTRLTVV.